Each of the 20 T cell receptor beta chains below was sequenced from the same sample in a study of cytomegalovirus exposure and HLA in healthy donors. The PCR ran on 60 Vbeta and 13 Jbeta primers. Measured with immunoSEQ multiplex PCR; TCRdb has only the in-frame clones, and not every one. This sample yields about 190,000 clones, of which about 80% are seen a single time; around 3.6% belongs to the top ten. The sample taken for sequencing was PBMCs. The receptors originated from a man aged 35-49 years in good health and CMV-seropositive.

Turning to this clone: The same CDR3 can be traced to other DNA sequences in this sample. CDR3 sequence reads: CASSLSSYEQYF. DNA of the CDR3: TGTGCCAGCAGCCTAAGCTCCTACGAGCAGTACTTC. The chain is built from TRBV7-9 and TRBJ2-7; D unclear. V lost 5 bases and J lost 0, with 5 bases in between. CDR3 length equals 12 residues. Germline assignment: CDR1 SEHNR and CDR2 FQNEAQ (reference sequence).

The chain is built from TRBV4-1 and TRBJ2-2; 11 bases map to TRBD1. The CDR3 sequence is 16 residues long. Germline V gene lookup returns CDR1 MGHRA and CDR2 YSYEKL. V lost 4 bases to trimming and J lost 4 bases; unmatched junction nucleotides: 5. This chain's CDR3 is CASSPGTGGGTGELFF. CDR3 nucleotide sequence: TGCGCCAGCAGCCCCGGGACAGGGGGGGGCACCGGGGAGCTGTTTTTT.

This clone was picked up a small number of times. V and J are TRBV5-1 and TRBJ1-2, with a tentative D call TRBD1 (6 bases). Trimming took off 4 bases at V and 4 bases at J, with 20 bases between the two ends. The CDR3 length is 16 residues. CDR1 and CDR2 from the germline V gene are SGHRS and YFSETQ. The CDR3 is CASSPFGGAGGYGYTF. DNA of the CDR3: TGCGCCAGCAGCCCCTTCGGGGGGGCGGGGGGCTATGGCTACACCTTC.

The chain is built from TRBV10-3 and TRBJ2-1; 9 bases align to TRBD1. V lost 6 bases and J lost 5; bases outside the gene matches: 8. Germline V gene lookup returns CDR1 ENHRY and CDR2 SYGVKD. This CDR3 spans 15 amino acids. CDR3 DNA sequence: TGTGCCATCAGCGCAGCAAGACAGGGGGACAATGAGCAGTTCTTC. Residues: CAISAARQGDNEQFF.

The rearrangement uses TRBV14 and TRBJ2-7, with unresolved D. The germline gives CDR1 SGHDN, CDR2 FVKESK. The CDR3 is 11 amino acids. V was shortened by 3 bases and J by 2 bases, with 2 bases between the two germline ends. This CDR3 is CASSHTYEQYF. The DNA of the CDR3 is TGTGCCAGCAGCCACACCTACGAGCAGTACTTC.

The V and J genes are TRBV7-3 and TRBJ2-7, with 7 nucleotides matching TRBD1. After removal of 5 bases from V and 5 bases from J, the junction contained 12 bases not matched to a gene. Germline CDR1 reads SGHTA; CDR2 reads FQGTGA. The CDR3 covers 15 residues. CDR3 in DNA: TGTGCCAGCAGCGCGTCCTCCGCGACAGGGAACGAGCAGTACTTC. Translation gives CASSASSATGNEQYF.

This chain's CDR3 is CASRSDGSGLTGNTIYF. CDR3 bases: TGTGCCAGCAGATCTGACGGCTCAGGGCTGACTGGAAACACCATATATTTT. V and J are TRBV25-1 and TRBJ1-3, with a weak D call TRBD1 (5 bases). CDR1 MGHDK and CDR2 SYGVNS come from the germline V gene. Trimming pared 6 bases from V and 2 bases from J, leaving 20 bases between. The CDR3 runs 17 residues.

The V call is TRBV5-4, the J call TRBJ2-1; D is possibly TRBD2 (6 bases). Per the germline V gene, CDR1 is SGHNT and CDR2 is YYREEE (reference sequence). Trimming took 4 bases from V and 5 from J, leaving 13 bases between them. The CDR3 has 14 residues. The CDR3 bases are TGTGCCAGCAGCGTAGTCGGGGGACACAATGAGCAGTTCTTC. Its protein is CASSVVGGHNEQFF.

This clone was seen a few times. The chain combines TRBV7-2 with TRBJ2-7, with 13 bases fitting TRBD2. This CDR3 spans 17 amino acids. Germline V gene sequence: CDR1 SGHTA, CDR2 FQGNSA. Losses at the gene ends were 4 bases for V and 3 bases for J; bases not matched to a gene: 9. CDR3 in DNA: TGTGCCAGCAGCTCCCCCCCCCGGACTAGCGGGGGCTACGAGCAGTACTTC. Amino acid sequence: CASSSPPRTSGGYEQYF.

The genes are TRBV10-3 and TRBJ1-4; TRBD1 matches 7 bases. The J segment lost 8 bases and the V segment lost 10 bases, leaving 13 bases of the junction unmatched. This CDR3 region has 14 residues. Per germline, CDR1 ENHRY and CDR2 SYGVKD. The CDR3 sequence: CATNSGGMGEKLFF. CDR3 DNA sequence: TGTGCCACAAACTCAGGGGGGATGGGAGAAAAACTGTTTTTT.

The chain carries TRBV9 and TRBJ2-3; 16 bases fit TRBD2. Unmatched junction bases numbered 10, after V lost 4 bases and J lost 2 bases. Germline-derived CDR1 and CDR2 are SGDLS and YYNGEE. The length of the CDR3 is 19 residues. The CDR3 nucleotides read TGTGCCAGCAGCTTAGACCCGGGACTAGCGGGAGGGAACACAGATACGCAGTATTTT. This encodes CASSLDPGLAGGNTDTQYF. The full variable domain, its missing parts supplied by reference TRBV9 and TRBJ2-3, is DSGVTQTPKHLITATGQRVTLRCSPRSGDLSVYWYQQSLDQGLQFLIQYYNGEERAKGNILERFSAQQFPDLHSELNLSSLELGDSALYFCASSLDPGLAGGNTDTQYFGPGTRLTVL.

The CDR3 sequence: CATSRDRGREAHEQYF. In DNA form, the CDR3 reads TGTGCCACCAGCAGAGATAGGGGCAGGGAGGCCCACGAGCAGTACTTC. V is TRBV15 and J is TRBJ2-7, with D possibly matching TRBD2 (6 bases). Germline CDR1 reads LNHNV; CDR2 reads YYDKDF (reference sequence). Trimming removed 0 bases from V and 5 bases from J, with 17 bases in between. The CDR3 extends over 16 amino acids.

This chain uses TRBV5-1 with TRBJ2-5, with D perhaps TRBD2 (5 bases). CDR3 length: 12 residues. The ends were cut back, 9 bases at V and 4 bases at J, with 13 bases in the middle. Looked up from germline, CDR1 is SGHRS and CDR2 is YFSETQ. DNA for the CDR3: TGCGCCACCCTATGGGAGTTAGAGACCCAGTACTTC. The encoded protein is CATLWELETQYF.

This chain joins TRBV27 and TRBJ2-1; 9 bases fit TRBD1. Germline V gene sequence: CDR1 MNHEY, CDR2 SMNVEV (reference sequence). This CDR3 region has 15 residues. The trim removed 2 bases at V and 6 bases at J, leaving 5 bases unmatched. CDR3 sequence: CASSLRQGVFNEQFF. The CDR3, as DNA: TGTGCCAGCAGTTTAAGACAGGGGGTTTTCAATGAGCAGTTCTTC.

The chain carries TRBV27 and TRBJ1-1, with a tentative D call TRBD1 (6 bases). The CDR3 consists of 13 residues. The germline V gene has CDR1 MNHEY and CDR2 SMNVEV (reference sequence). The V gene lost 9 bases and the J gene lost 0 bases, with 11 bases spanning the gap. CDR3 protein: CASRYRVNTEAFF. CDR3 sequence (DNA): TGTGCCAGTCGGTACAGGGTGAACACTGAAGCTTTCTTT.

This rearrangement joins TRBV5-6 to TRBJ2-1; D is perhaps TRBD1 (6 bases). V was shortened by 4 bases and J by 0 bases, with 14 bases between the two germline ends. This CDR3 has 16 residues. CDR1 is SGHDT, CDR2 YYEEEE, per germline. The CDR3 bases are TGTGCCAGCAGCGAACTATACAGGGTCTCCTACAATGAGCAGTTCTTC. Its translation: CASSELYRVSYNEQFF.

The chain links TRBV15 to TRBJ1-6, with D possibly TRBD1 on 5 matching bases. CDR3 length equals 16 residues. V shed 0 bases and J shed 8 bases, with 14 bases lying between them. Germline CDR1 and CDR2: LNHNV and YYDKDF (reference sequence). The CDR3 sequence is CATSRDSAGKHSPLHF. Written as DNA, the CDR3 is TGTGCCACCAGCAGAGATTCCGCAGGGAAGCATTCACCCCTCCACTTT.

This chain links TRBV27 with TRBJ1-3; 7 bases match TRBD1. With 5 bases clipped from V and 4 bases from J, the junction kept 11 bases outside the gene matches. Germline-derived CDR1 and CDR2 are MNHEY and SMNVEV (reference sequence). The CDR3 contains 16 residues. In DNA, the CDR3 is TGTGCCAGCAGTCCCAGGGCAGGGGGTACCGGAAACACCATATATTTT. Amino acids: CASSPRAGGTGNTIYF.

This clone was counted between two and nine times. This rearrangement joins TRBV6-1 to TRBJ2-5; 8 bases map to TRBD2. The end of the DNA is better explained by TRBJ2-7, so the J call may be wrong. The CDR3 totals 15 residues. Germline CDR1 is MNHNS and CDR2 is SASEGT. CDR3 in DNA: TGTGCCAGCAGCGGGGGGGGACGCCCGTCTCGCGAGCAGTACTTC. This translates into CASSGGGRPSREQYF.

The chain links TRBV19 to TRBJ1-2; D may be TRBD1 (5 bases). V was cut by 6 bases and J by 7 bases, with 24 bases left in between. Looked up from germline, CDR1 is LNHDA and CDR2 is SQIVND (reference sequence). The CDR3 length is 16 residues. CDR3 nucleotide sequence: TGTGCCAGTAGCGATGGGGCCTTCTTCAAGGGGTCTGGCTACACCTTC. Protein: CASSDGAFFKGSGYTF.